This passage covers 7 T cell receptor beta chains from one sample sequenced in a study of identical twins. TCRdb used MiXCR to reprocess the 5' RACE reads, holding one entry per CDR3 protein. The sample includes 500,000 or so distinct CDR3 sequences, 12% to 15% of them seen just once. Another study also made use of these data, one on yellow fever vaccine responses in identical twins.

Material for sequencing was CD4+ T cells sorted from blood. These TCRs come from a woman in her late teens or twenties in good health.

This clonotype has a handful of counts. The V gene is TRBV7-2, the J gene TRBJ2-1, with 9 bases that match TRBD1. With 0 bases clipped from V and 0 bases from J, the junction kept 6 bases outside the gene matches. The length of the CDR3 is 18 residues. In germline, CDR1 is SGHTA, CDR2 FQGNSA. The CDR3 here is CASSLADRGGFSYNEQFF. The CDR3, as DNA: TGTGCCAGCAGCTTAGCCGACAGGGGGGGTTTCTCCTACAATGAGCAGTTCTTC.

This clonotype came up a few times. The V and J genes are TRBV28 and TRBJ2-2; the D is unclear. The V gene's germline CDR1 is MDHEN and CDR2 SYDVKM. CDR3 length: 11 residues. Trimming stripped 10 bases from V and 1 base from J, with 4 bases between. CDR3: CATENTGELFF. CDR3 sequence (DNA): TGTGCCACAGAGAACACCGGGGAGCTGTTTTTT.

CDR3 sequence: CASSPGAGVYEQYF. CDR3 in DNA: TGTGCCAGCAGCCCTGGGGCGGGGGTATACGAGCAGTACTTC. The V gene is TRBV12-3 or TRBV12-4, the J gene TRBJ2-7; 7 positions agree with TRBD2. CDR3 length: 14 residues. V shed 6 bases and J 4 bases; nucleotides not matched to a gene: 9.

The rearrangement links TRBV4-3 to TRBJ2-4; 7 bases are shared with TRBD2. This CDR3 is built from 17 residues. Germline lookup yields CDR1 LGHNA and CDR2 YSLEER. The junction had 18 bases not matched to a gene; V was cut back by 8 bases and J by 5 bases. The DNA of the CDR3 is TGCGCCAGCGGGCCCGTGGGAGGGAAAGGGGATCAAAACATTCAGTACTTC. Amino acid sequence: CASGPVGGKGDQNIQYF.

Ten or more counts support this clonotype. The chain has TRBV25-1 and TRBJ2-2, with D possibly matching TRBD2 (5 bases). The CDR3 contains 14 residues. The ends were cut back, 4 bases at V and 0 bases at J, with 6 bases in the middle. From germline, CDR1 is MGHDK and CDR2 SYGVNS. CDR3 in amino acids: CASSAGANTGELFF. CDR3 sequence (DNA): TGTGCCAGCAGTGCCGGGGCGAACACCGGGGAGCTGTTTTTT.

V is TRBV24-1 and J is TRBJ2-5; D perhaps matches TRBD1 (5 bases). Deletions cut 8 bases from V and 2 bases from J, with 8 bases between. The length of the CDR3 is 12 residues. The germline gives CDR1 KGHDR, CDR2 SFDVKD. CDR3 loop: CATIKGQETQYF. Here the CDR3 DNA reads TGTGCCACCATAAAGGGGCAAGAGACCCAGTACTTC.

V and J are TRBV2 and TRBJ2-3, with 10 bases fitting TRBD1. With V trimmed by 8 bases and J by 2 bases, 4 bases remained unmatched. CDR3 length: 14 residues. Germline V gene data show CDR1 as SNHLY and CDR2 as FYNNEI. CDR3 sequence reads: CASAGTGVTDTQYF. The CDR3 DNA reads as TGTGCCAGCGCCGGGACAGGGGTCACAGATACGCAGTATTTT. Full variable domain (outside the CDR3, taken from reference TRBV2 and TRBJ2-3): EPEVTQTPSHQVTQMGQEVILRCVPISNHLYFYWYRQILGQKVEFLVSFYNNEISEKSEIFDDQFSVERPDGSNFTLKIRSTKLEDSAMYFCASAGTGVTDTQYFGPGTRLTVL.